The entry that follows covers one T cell receptor (beta chain) sequence. Looked up from germline, CDR1 is KGHSH and CDR2 is LQKENI. The V end was cut by 5 bases, the J end by 6 bases, with 20 bases between. This CDR3 contains 15 residues. Per the authors' pipeline: Estimation of nucleated cell counts was performed using reference gene primer amplification. TCRdb's table, derived via immunoSEQ multiplex PCR, lists solely in-frame clones and lacks some. V and J calls and clone size come straight from that table; D and trimming were deduced from the DNA. The table lists hundreds of thousands of clones, roughly 84% of them singletons. These data are taken from a study of blood T cell repertoires in COVID-19. Study context: T cells, B-cell-depleted T cells, or PBMCs supplied cDNA or gDNA.

This sequence was found in a human donor in a cohort sampled during active COVID-19. The sequenced sample consisted of peripheral blood. The rearrangement links TRBV18 to TRBJ2-7; D possibly corresponds to TRBD1 (6 bases). The CDR3 reads CASSYNGKQGLEQYF. CDR3 DNA sequence: TGTGCCAGCTCATACAATGGGAAACAGGGTCTCGAGCAGTACTTC. The variable domain in full, completed from reference TRBV18 and TRBJ2-7, reads NAGVMQNPRHLVRRRGQEARLRCSPMKGHSHVYWYRQLPEEGLKFMVYLQKENIIDESGMPKERFSAEFPKEGPSILRIQQVVRGDSAAYFCASSYNGKQGLEQYFGPGTRLTVT.